This TCR beta chain was recorded in a study of cytomegalovirus exposure and HLA in healthy donors. The study ran its PCR with 60 Vbeta and 13 Jbeta primers. Assay: immunoSEQ multiplex PCR; the TCRdb copy retains only in-frame clones and omits some. The table lists fewer than 150,000 clones, approximately 77% of them singletons. The CDR3 extends over 15 amino acids. The ends lost 5 bases at V and 6 bases at J; junction bases unmatched: 7. CDR1 is MDHEN and CDR2 is SYDVKM in the germline V gene. This rearrangement joins TRBV28 to TRBJ1-1; 12 bases map to TRBD1. Sequenced input: PBMCs. The clonotype was recovered from a woman in her 50s in good health and CMV-seronegative. The CDR3 DNA follows: TGTGCCAGCAGTCCGGGGGACAGGGGGCTGGCTGAAGCTTTCTTT. The encoded protein is CASSPGDRGLAEAFF.